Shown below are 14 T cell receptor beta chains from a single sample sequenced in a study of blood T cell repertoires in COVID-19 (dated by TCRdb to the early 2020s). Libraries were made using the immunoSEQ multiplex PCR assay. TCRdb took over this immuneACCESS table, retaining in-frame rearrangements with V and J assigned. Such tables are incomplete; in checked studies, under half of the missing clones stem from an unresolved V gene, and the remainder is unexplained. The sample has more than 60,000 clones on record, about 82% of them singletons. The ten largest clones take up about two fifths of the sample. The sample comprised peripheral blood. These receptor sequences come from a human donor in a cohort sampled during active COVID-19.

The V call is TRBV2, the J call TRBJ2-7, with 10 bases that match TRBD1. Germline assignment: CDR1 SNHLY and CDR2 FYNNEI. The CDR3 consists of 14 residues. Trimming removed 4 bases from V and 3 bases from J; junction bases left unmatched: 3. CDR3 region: CASSGGTGDYEQYF. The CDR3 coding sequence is TGTGCCAGCAGTGGAGGGACAGGGGACTACGAGCAGTACTTC.

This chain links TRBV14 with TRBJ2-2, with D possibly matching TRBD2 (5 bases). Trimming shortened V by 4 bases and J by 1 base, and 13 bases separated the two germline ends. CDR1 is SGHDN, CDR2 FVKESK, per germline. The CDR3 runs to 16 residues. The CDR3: CASSLGRPRNTGELFF. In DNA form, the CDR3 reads TGTGCCAGCAGCCTAGGGAGACCGAGGAACACCGGGGAGCTGTTTTTT. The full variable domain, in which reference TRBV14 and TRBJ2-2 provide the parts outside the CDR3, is EAGVTQFPSHSVIEKGQTVTLRCDPISGHDNLYWYRRVMGKEIKFLLHFVKESKQDESGMPNNRFLAERTGGTYSTLKVQPAELEDSGVYFCASSLGRPRNTGELFFGEGSRLTVL.

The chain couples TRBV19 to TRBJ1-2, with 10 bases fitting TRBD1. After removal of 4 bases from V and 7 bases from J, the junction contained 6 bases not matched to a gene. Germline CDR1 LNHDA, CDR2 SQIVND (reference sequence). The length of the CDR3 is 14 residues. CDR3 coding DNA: TGTGCCAGTAGTAAGGGACAGGGGTCCGGTGGCTACACCTTC. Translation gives CASSKGQGSGGYTF.

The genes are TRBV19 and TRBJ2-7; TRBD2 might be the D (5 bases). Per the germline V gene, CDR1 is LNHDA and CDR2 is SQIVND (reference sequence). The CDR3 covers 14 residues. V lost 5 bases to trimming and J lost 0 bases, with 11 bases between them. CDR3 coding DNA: TGTGCCAGTAGTCCCCCCGGGGACTCCTACGAGCAGTACTTC. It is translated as CASSPPGDSYEQYF. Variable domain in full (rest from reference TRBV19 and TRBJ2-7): DGGITQSPKYLFRKEGQNVTLSCEQNLNHDAMYWYRQDPGQGLRLIYYSQIVNDFQKGDIAEGYSVSREKKESFPLTVTSAQKNPTAFYLCASSPPGDSYEQYFGPGTRLTVT.

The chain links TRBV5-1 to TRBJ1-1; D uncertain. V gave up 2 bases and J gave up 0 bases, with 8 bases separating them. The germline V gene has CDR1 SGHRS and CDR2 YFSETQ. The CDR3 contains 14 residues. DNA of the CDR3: TGCGCCAGCAGCTTCGAATACATGAACACTGAAGCTTTCTTT. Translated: CASSFEYMNTEAFF.

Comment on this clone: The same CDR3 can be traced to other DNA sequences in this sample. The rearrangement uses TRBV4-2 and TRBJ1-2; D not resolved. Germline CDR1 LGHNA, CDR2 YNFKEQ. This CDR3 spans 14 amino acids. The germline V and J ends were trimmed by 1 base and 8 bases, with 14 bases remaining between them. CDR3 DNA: TGTGCCAGCAGCCAAGGGCGAGGTTTGGCGGGCTACACCTTC. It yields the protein CASSQGRGLAGYTF.

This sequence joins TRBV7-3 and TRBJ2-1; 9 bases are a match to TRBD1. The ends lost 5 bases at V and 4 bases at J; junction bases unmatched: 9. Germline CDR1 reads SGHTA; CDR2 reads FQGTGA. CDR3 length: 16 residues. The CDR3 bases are TGTGCCAGCAGCCCCCGAACCGGGACAGGGTACAATGAGCAGTTCTTC. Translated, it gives CASSPRTGTGYNEQFF.

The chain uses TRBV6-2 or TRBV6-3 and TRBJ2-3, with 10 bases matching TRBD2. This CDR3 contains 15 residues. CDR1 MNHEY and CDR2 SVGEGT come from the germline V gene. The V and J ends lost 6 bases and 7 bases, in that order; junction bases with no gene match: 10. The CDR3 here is CASSRPLAGSYTQYF. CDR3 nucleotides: TGTGCCAGCAGCCGACCACTAGCGGGGTCATATACGCAGTATTTT.

CDR3 in amino acids: CASSYSGQGVYGYTF. CDR3 nucleotides: TGTGCCAGCAGTTACTCGGGACAGGGAGTTTATGGCTACACCTTC. The chain couples TRBV6-5 to TRBJ1-2, with 9 positions matching TRBD1. CDR1 is MNHEY, CDR2 SVGAGI, per germline. V lost 0 bases to trimming and J lost 5 bases; unmatched junction nucleotides: 4. This CDR3 comprises 15 residues.

DNA for the CDR3: TGTGCCAGCAGCTTACGGCTAGCGGGGAGGGGCAATGAGCAGTTCTTC. The encoded protein is CASSLRLAGRGNEQFF. J is TRBJ2-1 and V is TRBV7-2; 9 nucleotides match TRBD2. The germline CDR1 and CDR2 sequences are SGHTA and FQGNSA. This CDR3 is 16 amino acids long. Trimming cost V 2 bases and J 6 bases; bases outside gene matches: 8.

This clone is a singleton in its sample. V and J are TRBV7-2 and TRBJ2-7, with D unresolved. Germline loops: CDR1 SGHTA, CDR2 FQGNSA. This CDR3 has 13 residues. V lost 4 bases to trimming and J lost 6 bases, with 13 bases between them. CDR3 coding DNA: TGTGCCAGCAGCTCCGTCCCCCCTTCCGAGCAGTACTTC. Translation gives CASSSVPPSEQYF.

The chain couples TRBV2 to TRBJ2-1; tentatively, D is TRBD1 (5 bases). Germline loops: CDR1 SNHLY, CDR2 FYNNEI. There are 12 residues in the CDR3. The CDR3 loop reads CAGQPVAVEQFF. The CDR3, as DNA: TGTGCAGGACAACCTGTCGCGGTTGAGCAGTTCTTC.

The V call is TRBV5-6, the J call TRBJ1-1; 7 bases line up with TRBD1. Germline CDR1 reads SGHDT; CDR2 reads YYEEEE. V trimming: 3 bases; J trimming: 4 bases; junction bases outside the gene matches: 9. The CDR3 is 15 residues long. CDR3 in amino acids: CASSYFQGEGTEAFF. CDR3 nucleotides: TGTGCCAGCAGCTATTTCCAGGGGGAAGGCACTGAAGCTTTCTTT.

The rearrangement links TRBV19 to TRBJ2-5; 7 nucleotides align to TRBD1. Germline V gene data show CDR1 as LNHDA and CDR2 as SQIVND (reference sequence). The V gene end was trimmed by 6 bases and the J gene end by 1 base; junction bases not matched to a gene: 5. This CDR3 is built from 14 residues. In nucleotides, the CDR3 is TGTGCCAGTAGCCTCACAGGGGTCCAAGAGACCCAGTACTTC. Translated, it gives CASSLTGVQETQYF.